This TCR beta chain was recovered during a study of blood T cell repertoires in COVID-19. Only one count was recorded for this clone. Repertoires were generated with immunoSEQ multiplex PCR, while TCRdb's copy carries only in-frame clones and drops some. The sample carries 300,000 to 400,000 clones, 88% recorded once. There are 15 residues in the CDR3. V gave up 5 bases and J gave up 7 bases; unmatched junction bases: 6. CDR1 is SGHDN and CDR2 is FVKESK in the germline V gene. The receptor was isolated from a woman aged 30 to 39 with acute COVID-19. The source material was PBMCs or T cells enriched from blood (not recorded which). The chain is built from TRBV14 and TRBJ1-4, with 11 positions matching TRBD1. The CDR3 DNA is TGTGCCAGCAGCTCCCGGACAGGGGGCAGTGAAAAACTGTTTTTT. The encoded protein is CASSSRTGGSEKLFF.